The sequence of this TCR beta chain was determined in a study of T cells after yellow fever vaccination. Deletions cut 0 bases from V and 4 bases from J, with 11 bases between. The CDR3 is 14 amino acids. The germline gives CDR1 SGDLS, CDR2 YYNGEE. A single record per CDR3 protein comes from TCRdb applying MiXCR to the 5' RACE reads. Here the sample spans 450,000 to 550,000 distinct CDR3 sequences, 20% to 25% being singletons. Sequenced material: PBMCs, taken 20 to 25 days after the first yellow fever vaccination. V and J are TRBV9 and TRBJ2-7, with D maybe TRBD2 (5 bases). The source of this sequence is a man younger than 30 who received the YFV17D yellow fever vaccine. The CDR3 loop is CASSVGAETYEQYF. The CDR3 nucleotides are TGTGCCAGCAGCGTAGGAGCGGAGACATACGAGCAGTACTTC.